The present T cell receptor beta chain was sequenced within a study of CXCR3-negative and CXCR3-positive naive CD8 T cells. Study findings and constraints: Most assays used freshly isolated PBMCs, as cryopreservation partially reduced CXCR3. Naive CXCR3-positive cells had TRB CDR3s more hydrophobic than those of CXCR3-negative naive cells. TRBV-TRBJ usage was similar across naive CXCR3 subsets but distinct in memory cells.

To note about this clonotype: Antigen: not known.

UMI-labeled 5' RACE yielded the TRB cDNA libraries. From the 5' RACE reads, TCRdb lists one entry per CDR3 protein and no DNA. The sample holds roughly 100,000 distinct CDR3 sequences. Sorts that each held roughly 300,000 cells were run in triplicate for every CD8+ T cell subset. Naive CD8+ T cells had a CD45RO-CCR7+CD27+CD95- phenotype. The TCR originated in a human donor in good health. Some clones in this sample may be carry-over from other donors' samples. The sample was naive CXCR3+ CD8+ T cells from blood. Sample subset: CD45RO-CCR7+CD27+CD95- naive CD8+ T cells expressing CXCR3 (TNR3+).

CDR3 amino acids: CSVERQGATEAFF. The chain combines TRBV29-1 with TRBJ1-1; TCRdb's assignment of TRBD1 cannot be checked, as there is no DNA. CDR1 is SQVTM, CDR2 ANQGSEA, per germline. CDR3 length: 13 residues. The full variable domain, in which reference TRBV29-1 and TRBJ1-1 provide the parts outside the CDR3, is SAVISQKPSRDICQRGTSLTIQCQVDSQVTMMFWYRQQPGQSLTLIATANQGSEATYESGFVIDKFPISRPNLTFSTLTVSNMSPEDSSIYLCSVERQGATEAFFGQGTRLTVV.